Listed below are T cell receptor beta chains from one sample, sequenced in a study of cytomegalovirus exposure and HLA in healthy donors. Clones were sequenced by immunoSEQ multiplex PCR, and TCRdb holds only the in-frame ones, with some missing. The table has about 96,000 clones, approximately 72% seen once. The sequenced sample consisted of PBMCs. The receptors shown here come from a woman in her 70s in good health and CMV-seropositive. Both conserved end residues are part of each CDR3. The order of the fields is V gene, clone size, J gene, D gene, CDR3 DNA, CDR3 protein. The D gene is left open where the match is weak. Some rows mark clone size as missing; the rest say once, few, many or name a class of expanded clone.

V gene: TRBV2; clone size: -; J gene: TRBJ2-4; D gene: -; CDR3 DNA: TGTGCCAGCAACCCTGACGCGGGCATTCAGTACTTC; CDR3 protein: CASNPDAGIQYF
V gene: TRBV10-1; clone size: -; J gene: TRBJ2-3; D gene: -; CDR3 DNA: TGCGCCAGCAGCAGAGGGAGGAGGCTAACAGATACGCAGTATTTT; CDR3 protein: CASSRGRRLTDTQYF
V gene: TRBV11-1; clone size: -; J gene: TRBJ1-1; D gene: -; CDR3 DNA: TGTGCCAGCAGCCTGGGGCAGGCTCTTGAGGACACTGAAGCTTTCTTT; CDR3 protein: CASSLGQALEDTEAFF
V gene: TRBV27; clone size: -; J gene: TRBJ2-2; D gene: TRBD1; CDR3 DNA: TGTGCCAGCAGTCCCGGACAGGGGGTCGCGTTGCTGTCGGAGCTGTTTTTT; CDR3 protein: CASSPGQGVALLSELFF
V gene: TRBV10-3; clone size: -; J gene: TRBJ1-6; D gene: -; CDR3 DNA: TGTGCCATCAGTGAGTCGAGCCAGGGGAATTCACCCCTCCACTTT; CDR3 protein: CAISESSQGNSPLHF
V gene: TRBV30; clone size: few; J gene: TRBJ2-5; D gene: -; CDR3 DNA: TGTGCCTGGAGTGTACAGGGCCCGGAGACCCAGTACTTC; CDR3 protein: CAWSVQGPETQYF
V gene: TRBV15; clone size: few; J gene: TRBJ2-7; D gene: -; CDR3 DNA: TGTGCCACCAGCGGCAGCGTGGGGCGTAGGGTACACTTC; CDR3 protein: CATSGSVGRRVHF
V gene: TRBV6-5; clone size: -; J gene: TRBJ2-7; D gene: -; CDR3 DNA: TGTGCCAGCAGTTACTCGACAAGGCAGGGCTACGAGCAGTACTTC; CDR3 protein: CASSYSTRQGYEQYF
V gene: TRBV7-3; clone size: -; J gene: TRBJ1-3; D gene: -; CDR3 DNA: TGTGCCAGCAGCTTCTTATCTTCCGCAGGGAACTATCCTGGAAACACCATATATTTT; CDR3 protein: CASSFLSSAGNYPGNTIYF
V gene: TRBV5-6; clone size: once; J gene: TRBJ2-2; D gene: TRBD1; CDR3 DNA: TGTGCCAGCAGCTTGGCTGACAGGGGGCACTCCGGGGAGCTGTTTTTT; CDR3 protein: CASSLADRGHSGELFF
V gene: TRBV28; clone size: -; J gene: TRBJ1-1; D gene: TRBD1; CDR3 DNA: TGTGCCAGCAGTTCTGGACAGGGGAAAGGGGGCACTGAAGCTTTCTTT; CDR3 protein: CASSSGQGKGGTEAFF
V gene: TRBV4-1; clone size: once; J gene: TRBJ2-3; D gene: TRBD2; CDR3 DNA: TGCGCCAGCAGCCAAGATGAGGCTAGCGGGGGTACAGATACGCAGTATTTT; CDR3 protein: CASSQDEASGGTDTQYF
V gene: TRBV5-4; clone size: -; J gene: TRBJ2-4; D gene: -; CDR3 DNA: TGTGCCAGCAGCCAGACCGCCTCGGAGAACATTCAGTACTTC; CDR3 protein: CASSQTASENIQYF
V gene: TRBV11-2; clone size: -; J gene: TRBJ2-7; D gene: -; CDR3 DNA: TGTGCCAGCAGCCCCGAGACAGGTAACTACGAGCAGTACTTC; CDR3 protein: CASSPETGNYEQYF
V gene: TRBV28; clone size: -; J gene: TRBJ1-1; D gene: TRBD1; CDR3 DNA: TGTGCCAGCAGTCCGGGGACAGCGAACACTGAAGCTTTCTTT; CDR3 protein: CASSPGTANTEAFF
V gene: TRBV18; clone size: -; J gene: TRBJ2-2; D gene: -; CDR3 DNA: TGTGCCAGCTCACCCAGACAGCCAGCCGGGGAGCTGTTTTTT; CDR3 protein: CASSPRQPAGELFF
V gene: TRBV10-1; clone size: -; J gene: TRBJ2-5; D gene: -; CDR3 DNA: TGCGCCAGCGGTAGGGACAAAGAGACCCAGTACTTC; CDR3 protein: CASGRDKETQYF